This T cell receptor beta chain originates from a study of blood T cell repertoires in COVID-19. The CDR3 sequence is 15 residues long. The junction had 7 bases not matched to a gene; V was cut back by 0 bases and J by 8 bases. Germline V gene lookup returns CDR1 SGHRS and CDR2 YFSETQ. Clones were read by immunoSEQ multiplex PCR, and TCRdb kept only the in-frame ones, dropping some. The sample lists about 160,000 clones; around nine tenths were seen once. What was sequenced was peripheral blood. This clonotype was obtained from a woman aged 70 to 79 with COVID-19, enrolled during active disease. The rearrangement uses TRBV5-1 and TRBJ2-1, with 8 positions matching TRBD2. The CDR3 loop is CASSLESGGSDEQFF. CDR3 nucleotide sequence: TGCGCCAGCAGCTTGGAAAGCGGGGGCTCAGATGAGCAGTTCTTC. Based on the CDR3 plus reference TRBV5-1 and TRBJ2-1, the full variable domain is KAGVTQTPRYLIKTRGQQVTLSCSPISGHRSVSWYQQTPGQGLQFLFEYFSETQRNKGNFPGRFSGRQFSNSRSEMNVSTLELGDSALYLCASSLESGGSDEQFFGPGTRLTVL.